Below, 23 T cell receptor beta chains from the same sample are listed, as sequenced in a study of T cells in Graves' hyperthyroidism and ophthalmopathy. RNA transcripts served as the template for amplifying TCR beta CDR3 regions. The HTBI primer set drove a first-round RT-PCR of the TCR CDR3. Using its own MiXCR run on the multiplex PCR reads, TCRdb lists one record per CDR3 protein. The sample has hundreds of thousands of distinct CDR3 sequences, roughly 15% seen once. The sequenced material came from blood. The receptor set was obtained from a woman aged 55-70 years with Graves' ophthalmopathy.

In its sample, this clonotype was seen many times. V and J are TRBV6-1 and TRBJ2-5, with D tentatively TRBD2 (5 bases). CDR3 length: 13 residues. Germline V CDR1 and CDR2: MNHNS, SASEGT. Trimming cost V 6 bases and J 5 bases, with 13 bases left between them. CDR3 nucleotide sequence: TGTGCCAGCAGATCCCCGGGGAGCGAGACCCAGTACTTC. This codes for CASRSPGSETQYF.

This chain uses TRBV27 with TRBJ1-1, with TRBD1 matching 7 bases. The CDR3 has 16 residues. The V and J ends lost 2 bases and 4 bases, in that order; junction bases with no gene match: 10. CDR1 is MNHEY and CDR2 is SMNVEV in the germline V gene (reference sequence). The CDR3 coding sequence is TGTGCCAGCAGTTTAATAACGCCAGGGGGTCGCACTGAAGCTTTCTTT. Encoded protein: CASSLITPGGRTEAFF.

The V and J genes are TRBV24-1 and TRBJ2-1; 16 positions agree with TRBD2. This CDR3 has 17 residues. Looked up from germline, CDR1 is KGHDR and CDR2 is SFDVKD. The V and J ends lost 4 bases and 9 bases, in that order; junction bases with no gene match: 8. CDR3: CATSETGTSGRASEQFF. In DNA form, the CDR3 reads TGTGCCACCAGTGAAACCGGGACTAGCGGGAGGGCCAGTGAGCAGTTCTTC.

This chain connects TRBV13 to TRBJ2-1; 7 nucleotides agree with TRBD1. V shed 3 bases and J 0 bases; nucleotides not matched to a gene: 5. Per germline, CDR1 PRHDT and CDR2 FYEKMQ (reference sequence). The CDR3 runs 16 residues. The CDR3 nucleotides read TGTGCCAGCAGCTTGGGACAGCCAAGCTCCTACAATGAGCAGTTCTTC. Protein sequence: CASSLGQPSSYNEQFF.

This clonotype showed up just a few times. The CDR3 here is CSVWGQPNQETQYF. In DNA, the CDR3 is TGCAGCGTTTGGGGACAGCCGAATCAAGAGACCCAGTACTTC. The V and J genes are TRBV29-1 and TRBJ2-5; 7 nucleotides align to TRBD1. The CDR3 consists of 14 residues. Germline CDR1 is SQVTM and CDR2 is ANQGSEA. With V trimmed by 5 bases and J by 2 bases, 8 bases remained unmatched.

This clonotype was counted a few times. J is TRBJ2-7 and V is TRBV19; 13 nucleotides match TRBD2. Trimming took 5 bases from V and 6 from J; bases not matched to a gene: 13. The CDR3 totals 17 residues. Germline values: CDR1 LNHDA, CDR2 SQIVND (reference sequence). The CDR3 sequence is CASSLQGLAGSLFEQYF. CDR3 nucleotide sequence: TGTGCCAGTAGTCTCCAGGGACTAGCGGGAAGTCTTTTCGAGCAGTACTTC.

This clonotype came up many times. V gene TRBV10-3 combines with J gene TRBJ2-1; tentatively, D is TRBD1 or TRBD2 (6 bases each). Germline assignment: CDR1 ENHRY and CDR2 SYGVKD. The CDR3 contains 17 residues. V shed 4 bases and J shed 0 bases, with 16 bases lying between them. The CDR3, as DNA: TGTGCCATCAGTGGACAGGTAGCGGCTTCCTCCTACAATGAGCAGTTCTTC. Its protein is CAISGQVAASSYNEQFF.

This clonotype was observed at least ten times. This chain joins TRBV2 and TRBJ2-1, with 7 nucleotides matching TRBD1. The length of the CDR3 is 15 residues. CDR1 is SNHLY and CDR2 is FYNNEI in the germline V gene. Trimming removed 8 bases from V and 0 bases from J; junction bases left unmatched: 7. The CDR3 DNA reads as TGTGCCAGCGGGGGACAGTCGAGCTCCTACAATGAGCAGTTCTTC. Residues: CASGGQSSSYNEQFF.

The CDR3 coding sequence is TGTGCCAGCAGTTTATCGGGGGCTCATTCCTACGAGCAGTACTTC. Translation: CASSLSGAHSYEQYF. V is TRBV27 and J is TRBJ2-7, with D tentatively TRBD1 (6 bases). The CDR3 has 15 amino acids. The ends were cut back, 0 bases at V and 1 base at J, with 10 bases in the middle. Germline V gene sequence: CDR1 MNHEY, CDR2 SMNVEV (reference sequence).

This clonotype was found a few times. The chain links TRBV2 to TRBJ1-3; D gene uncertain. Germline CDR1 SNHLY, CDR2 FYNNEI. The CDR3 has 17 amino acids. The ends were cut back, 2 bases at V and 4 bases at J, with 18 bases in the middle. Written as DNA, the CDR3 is TGTGCCAGCAGTGAATCGCTGGCCAAGCTTCTGGGAAACACCATATATTTT. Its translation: CASSESLAKLLGNTIYF.

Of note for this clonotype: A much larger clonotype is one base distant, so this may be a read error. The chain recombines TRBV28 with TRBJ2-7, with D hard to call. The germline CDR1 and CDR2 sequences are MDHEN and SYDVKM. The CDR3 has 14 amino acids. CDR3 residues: CASSLGPSPYERYF. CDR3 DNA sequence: TGTGCCAGCAGTTTAGGGCCTTCCCCCTACGAGCGGTACTTC.

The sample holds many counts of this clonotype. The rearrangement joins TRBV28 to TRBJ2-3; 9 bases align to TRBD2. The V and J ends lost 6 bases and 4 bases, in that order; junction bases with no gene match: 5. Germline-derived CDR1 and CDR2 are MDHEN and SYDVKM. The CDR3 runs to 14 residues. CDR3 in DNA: TGTGCCAGCAGCGAGGGACTAGCTGCAGATACGCAGTATTTT. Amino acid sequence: CASSEGLAADTQYF. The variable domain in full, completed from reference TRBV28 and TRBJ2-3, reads DVKVTQSSRYLVKRTGEKVFLECVQDMDHENMFWYRQDPGLGLRLIYFSYDVKMKEKGDIPEGYSVSREKKERFSLILESASTNQTSMYLCASSEGLAADTQYFGPGTRLTVL.

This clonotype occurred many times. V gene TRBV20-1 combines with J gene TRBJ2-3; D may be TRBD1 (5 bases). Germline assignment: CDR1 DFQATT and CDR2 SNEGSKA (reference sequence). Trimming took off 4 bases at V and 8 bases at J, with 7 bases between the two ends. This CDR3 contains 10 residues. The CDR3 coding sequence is TGCAGTGCTACCAGGGTTACGCAGTATTTT. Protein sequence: CSATRVTQYF.

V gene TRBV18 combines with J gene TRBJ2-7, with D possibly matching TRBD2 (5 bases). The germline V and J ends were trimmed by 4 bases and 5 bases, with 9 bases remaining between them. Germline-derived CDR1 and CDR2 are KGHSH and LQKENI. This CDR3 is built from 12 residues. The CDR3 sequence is CASSRGVDEQYF. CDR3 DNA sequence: TGTGCCAGCTCACGGGGAGTGGACGAGCAGTACTTC.

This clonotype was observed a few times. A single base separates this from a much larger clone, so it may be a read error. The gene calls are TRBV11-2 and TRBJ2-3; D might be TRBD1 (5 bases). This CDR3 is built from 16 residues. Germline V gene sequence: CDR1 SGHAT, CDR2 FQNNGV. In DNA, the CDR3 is TGTGCCAGCAGCTCCCTCTTTGAGACAGAGACAGCTACGCAGTATTTT. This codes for CASSSLFETETATQYF.

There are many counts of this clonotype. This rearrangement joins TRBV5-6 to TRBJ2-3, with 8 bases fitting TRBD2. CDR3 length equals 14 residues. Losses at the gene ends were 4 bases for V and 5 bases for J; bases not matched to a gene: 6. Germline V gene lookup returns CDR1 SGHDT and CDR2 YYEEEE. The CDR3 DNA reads TGTGCCAGCAGCCATAGCGGGATGGGAGATACGCAGTATTTT. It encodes CASSHSGMGDTQYF.

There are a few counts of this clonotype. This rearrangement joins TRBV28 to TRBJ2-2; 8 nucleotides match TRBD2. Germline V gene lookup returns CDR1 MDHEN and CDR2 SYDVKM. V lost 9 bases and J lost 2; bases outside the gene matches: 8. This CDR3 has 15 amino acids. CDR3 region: CASLRSGGNTGELFF. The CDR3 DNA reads TGTGCCAGTCTGCGAAGCGGGGGAAACACCGGGGAGCTGTTTTTT.

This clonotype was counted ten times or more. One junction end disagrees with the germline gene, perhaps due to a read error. The CDR3 coding sequence is TGCGCCAGCAGCTACCACTGGAACAACGGGGAGCTGTTTTTT. Protein sequence: CASSYHWNNGELFF. The V and J genes are TRBV5-1 and TRBJ2-2, with D unresolved. The length of the CDR3 is 14 residues. Germline V gene data show CDR1 as SGHRS and CDR2 as YFSETQ.

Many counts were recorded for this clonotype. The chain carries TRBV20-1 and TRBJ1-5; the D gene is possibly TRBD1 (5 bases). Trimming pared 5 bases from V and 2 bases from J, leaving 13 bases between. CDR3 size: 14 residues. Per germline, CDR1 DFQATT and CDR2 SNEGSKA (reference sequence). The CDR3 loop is CSAFDSRGNQPQHF. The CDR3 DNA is TGCAGTGCTTTCGACAGCCGGGGCAATCAGCCCCAGCATTTT.

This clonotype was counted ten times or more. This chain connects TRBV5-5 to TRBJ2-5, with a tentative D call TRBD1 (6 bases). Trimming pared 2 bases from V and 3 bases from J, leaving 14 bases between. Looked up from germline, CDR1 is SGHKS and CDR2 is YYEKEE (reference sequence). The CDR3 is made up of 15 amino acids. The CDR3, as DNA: TGTGCCAGCAGCTTCTTGACAGGCTCAGAAGAGACCCAGTACTTC. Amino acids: CASSFLTGSEETQYF.

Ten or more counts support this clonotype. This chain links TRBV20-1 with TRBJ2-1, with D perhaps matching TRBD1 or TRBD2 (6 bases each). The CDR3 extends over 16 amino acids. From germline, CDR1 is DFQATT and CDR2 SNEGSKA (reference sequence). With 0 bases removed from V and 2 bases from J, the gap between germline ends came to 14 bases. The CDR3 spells CSARDTRGVAYNEQFF. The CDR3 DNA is TGCAGTGCTAGAGATACGAGGGGGGTGGCCTACAATGAGCAGTTCTTC.

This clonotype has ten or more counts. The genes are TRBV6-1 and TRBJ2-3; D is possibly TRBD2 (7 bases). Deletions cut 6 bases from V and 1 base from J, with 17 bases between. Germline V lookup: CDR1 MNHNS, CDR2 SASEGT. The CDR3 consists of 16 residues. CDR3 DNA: TGTGCCAGCAGGCTCAAAGGGGGGGCCGGCACAGATACGCAGTATTTT. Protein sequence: CASRLKGGAGTDTQYF.

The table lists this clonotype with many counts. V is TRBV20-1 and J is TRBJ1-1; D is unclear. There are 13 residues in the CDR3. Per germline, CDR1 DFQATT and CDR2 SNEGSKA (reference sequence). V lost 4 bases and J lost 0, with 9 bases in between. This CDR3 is CSANTGMNTEAFF. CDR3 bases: TGCAGTGCTAACACGGGTATGAACACTGAAGCTTTCTTT.